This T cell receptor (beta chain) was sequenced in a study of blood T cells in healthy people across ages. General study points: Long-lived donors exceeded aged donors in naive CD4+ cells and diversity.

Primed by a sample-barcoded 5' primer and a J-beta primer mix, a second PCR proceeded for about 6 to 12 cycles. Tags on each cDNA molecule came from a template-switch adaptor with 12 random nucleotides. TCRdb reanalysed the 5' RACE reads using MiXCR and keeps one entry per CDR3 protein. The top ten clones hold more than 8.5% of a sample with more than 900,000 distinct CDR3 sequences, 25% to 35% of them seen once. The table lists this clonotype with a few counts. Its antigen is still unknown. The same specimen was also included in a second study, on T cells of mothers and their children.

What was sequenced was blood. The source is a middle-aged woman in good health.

The CDR3 DNA reads TGTGCCAGCAGCTTAGATCGGGTAGGGCGCTATGGCTACACCTTC. It translates to CASSLDRVGRYGYTF. The V call is TRBV11-2, the J call TRBJ1-2; unclear D gene. The CDR3 is made up of 15 amino acids. The germline V and J ends were trimmed by 0 bases and 4 bases, with 12 bases remaining between them. Germline V gives CDR1 SGHAT, CDR2 FQNNGV. The whole variable domain, remainder taken from reference TRBV11-2 and TRBJ1-2, is EAGVAQSPRYKIIEKRQSVAFWCNPISGHATLYWYQQILGQGPKLLIQFQNNGVVDDSQLPKDRFSAERLKGVDSTLKIQPAKLEDSAVYLCASSLDRVGRYGYTFGSGTRLTVV.